This TCR beta chain was observed in a study of shared clonotypes between healthy human individuals. Study-wide findings and caveats: Naive subsets generally had larger estimated richness than memory subsets.

Sequencing was performed with immunoSEQ multiplex PCR; in TCRdb, only in-frame clones are kept and a portion is missing. The sample lists around 720,000 clones, less than 80% occurring once. Comments on this clone: Its antigen is undetermined. At the DNA level, this CDR3 is encoded by other sequences in the same sample as well.

The germline CDR1 and CDR2 sequences are SGDLS and YYNGEE. The CDR3 spans 14 residues. V gave up 0 bases and J gave up 4 bases, with 10 bases separating them. The sequence was collected from a woman in her thirties in good health. The rearrangement uses TRBV9 and TRBJ2-5; D may be TRBD1 (5 bases). Sequencing was carried out using memory CD4+ T cells sorted from blood. Specified subset: CD45RA-negative fraction. The CDR3 sequence: CASSVGGSGETQYF. The CDR3 region has the DNA TGTGCCAGCAGCGTAGGGGGCAGTGGAGAGACCCAGTACTTC.